This TCR beta chain originates from a study of T cells in lung cancer brain metastases (dated by TCRdb to about 2018). For the wider study: Most of the roughly 20 patients had a history of tobacco use, with a median of about 36 pack-years. A cohort of some 20 patients was included, from whom 40 specimens were contributed, with one primary lung lesion and one brain metastasis obtained from each patient. In this study, the TCR beta CDR3 repertoires of fully resected primary non-small cell lung cancers were compared with those of paired brain metastases. About 90% of the roughly 20 patients received no interval therapy between primary and metastasis resection. A median interval of roughly 370 days was observed between acquisition of the primary and brain metastasis specimens. The median age of the patients at first diagnosis was around 54 years, and the group included several males and roughly eleven females. The average DNA integrity number was 3.5 to 4 in both primary and metastatic specimens, and the two sites did not differ significantly. The study at large found these results: DNA fragmentation in the FFPE samples may have prevented recovery of the complete infiltrating T cell repertoire. Most clones were specific to a single lesion, and paired lesions overlapped only to a limited degree (mean Morisita index approximately 0.22). Brain metastases had significantly fewer unique productive clones than paired primaries (median around 1,500 versus 5,000). In brain metastases, the ten most abundant clones accounted for a significantly larger fraction of the repertoire than in primaries, a finding that suggests clonal expansion. The study could not control for the effects of preoperative corticosteroids on T cell infiltration in brain metastases.

V gives up 2 bases and J gives up 7 bases, and the segment between their germline ends measures 12 bases. The CDR3 contains 13 residues, cysteine and phenylalanine counted. The DNA shown is the 39-base CDR3, in frame from base 1. CDR1 and CDR2 were assigned from the germline V gene as SQVTM and ANQGSEA. Patients had resection either for delayed recurrence of a solitary brain metastasis or for synchronous oligometastatic disease. To avoid including cancers other than NSCLC, any patient with a history of multiple malignancies was excluded. Tumor areas were macrodissected from 4 or 5 deparaffinized 7.5 to 10 um unstained sections under guidance from marked H&E slides. All specimens were formalin-fixed and paraffin-embedded (FFPE). The AllPrep DNA/RNA FFPE Kit was used to extract genomic DNA. Between roughly 2 and 5 ug genomic DNA was input per sample, with paired samples receiving equal DNA input. TCR beta libraries were constructed with the immunoSEQ hsTCRbeta Kit, which uses multiplexed V and J gene primers in two PCR steps. Pooled libraries, together with positive and negative controls, were sequenced on an Illumina MiSeq with a 100-cycle paired-end protocol. Per the source publication's procedure: The immunoSEQ vendor processed the raw data into normalized, annotated TCR beta repertoire reports. Richness was defined as unique clones by nucleotide sequence, with iChao1 and Efron-Thisted estimators extrapolating total richness. Pielou's evenness, Simpson's index, top-ten clone proportional abundance, and Morisita overlap index were used to characterize and compare paired lesions. The table was pulled from immuneACCESS by TCRdb, which kept in-frame rearrangements only. Such tables lose some clones; where checked, under half of the loss comes from unresolved V genes, and the rest has no known cause. V and J calls and clone size follow that table, whereas D and trimming were derived from the DNA. Across this sample there are 510 or so clones, with 75% to 90% seen only once. The ten biggest clones cover 9.1% of the sample.

Of note for this clone: The target of this receptor is not known. Nothing much larger sits one base from this clone, and base qualities are not available.

Specimen: tumor tissue from a brain metastasis. In the paper's terms, the cell subset or site label means: paired resected brain metastasis. The chain uses TRBV29-1 and TRBJ1-5; TRBD1 is a weak D gene call, 5 bases matching. The TCR sequence derives from a woman aged 25 to 39 with non-small cell lung cancer that had spread to the brain. The CDR3 in this case is CSVETASGQPQHF. The nucleotides are TGCAGCGTTGAAACGGCCTCAGGGCAGCCCCAGCATTTT.